This T cell receptor (beta chain) emerged from a study of regulatory T cells in long-lasting Graves disease. This clonotype was seen a handful of times. For TCR beta, libraries came from iRepertoire HTBI primers and Arm-PCR of CDR3 regions. TCRdb used MiXCR to reprocess the multiplex PCR reads, holding one entry per CDR3 protein. The table has over 450,000 distinct CDR3 sequences, about 11% seen once. As for time point: newly diagnosed GD, antithyroid drugs for less than 3 months. Following extraction of RNA from PBMCs, that RNA was used to make the TCR library. The data were also submitted as part of a second study, on T cells in Graves' hyperthyroidism and ophthalmopathy. That work adds: No ophthalmopathy progression within 18 months constituted stable Graves' hyperthyroidism. Newly diagnosed hyperthyroidism patients aged 18 to 65 years had disease lasting under 2 months. Blood also held most thyroid clonotypes expanded beyond 0.001.

The sample was peripheral blood mononuclear cells (PBMCs), taken at new diagnosis, from a patient treated with antithyroid drugs. This receptor was obtained from a woman aged 25-40 years with Graves disease.

CDR3 sequence reads: CASSLLSGSANEKLFF. The CDR3 coding sequence is TGTGCCAGCAGCCTACTGAGCGGGAGCGCTAATGAAAAACTGTTTTTT. This chain connects TRBV14 to TRBJ1-4; D call uncertain. Per germline, CDR1 SGHDN and CDR2 FVKESK. The V gene lost 4 bases and the J gene lost 3 bases, with 15 bases spanning the gap. The CDR3 has 16 amino acids.